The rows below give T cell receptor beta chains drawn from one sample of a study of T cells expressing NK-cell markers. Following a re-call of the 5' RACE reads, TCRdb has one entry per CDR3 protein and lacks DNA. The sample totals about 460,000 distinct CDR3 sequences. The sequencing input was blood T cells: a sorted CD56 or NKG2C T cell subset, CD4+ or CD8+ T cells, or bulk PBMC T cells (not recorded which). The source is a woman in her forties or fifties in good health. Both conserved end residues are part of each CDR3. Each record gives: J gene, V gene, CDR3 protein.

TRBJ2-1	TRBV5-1	CASSLAASGRWNEQFF
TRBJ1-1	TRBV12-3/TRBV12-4	CASSSQGARAFF
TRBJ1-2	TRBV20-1	CSARELQGLNYGYTF
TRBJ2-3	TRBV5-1	CASSLGSSGSPPDTQYF
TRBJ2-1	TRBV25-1	CASSAQTSFGEQFF
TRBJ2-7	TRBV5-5	CASSFLFRGIYEQYF
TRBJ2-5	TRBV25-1	CASSPPEAGVVETQYF
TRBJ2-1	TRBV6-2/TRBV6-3	CASSYLLLAGYNEQFF
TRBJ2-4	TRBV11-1	CASSLARSGGGIQYF
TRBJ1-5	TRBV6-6	CASSRGTGGNNQPQHF
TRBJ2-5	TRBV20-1	CSARPDGWEETQYF
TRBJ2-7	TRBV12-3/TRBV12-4	CASRPTSGSQREQYF
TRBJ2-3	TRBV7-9	CASSSTSGHTDTQYF
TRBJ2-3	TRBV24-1	CATSELGQRATDTQYF
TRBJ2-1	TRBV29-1	CSARTLSSYNEQFF
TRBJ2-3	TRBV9	CASSPTTSGRAGDTQYF
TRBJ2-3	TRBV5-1	CASSLTSVAPDTQYF
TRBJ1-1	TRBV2	CASSNKGNTEAFF
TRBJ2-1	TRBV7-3	CASSKTVSSYNEQFF
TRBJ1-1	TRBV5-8	CASSLTPGRTEAFF
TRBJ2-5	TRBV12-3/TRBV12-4	CASSFTGLAGAKETQYF
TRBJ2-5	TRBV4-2	CASSQERTSALVTQYF
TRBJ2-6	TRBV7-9	CASSLGSYSGANVLTF
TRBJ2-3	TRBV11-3	CASSLNPPRLAGGLVRTDTQYF
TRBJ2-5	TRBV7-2	CASSSSGNYQETQYF
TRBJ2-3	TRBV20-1	CSAPGSELAGALSTDTQYF
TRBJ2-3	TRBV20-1	CSAIYLDTQYF
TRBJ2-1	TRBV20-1	CSAEAGGPYNEQFF
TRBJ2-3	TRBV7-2	CASSLARPRLAQYF
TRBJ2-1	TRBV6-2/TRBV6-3	CASSYGPSGGRVDEQFF
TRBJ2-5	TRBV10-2	CASRRRAGWGQETQYF
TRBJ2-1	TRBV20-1	CSAKGGIDEQFF
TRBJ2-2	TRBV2	CASSEKGNTGELFF
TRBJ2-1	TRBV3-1	CASSQDIAVEQFF
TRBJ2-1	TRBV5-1	CASSQEPGLAGGMEFF
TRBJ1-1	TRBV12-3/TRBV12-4	CASSQGTALRNTEAFF
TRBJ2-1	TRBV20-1	CSAPDSGRAAGNEQFF
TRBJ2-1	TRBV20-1	CSAPNPGLAAIEQFF
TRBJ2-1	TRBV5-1	CAYRRRPSDNEQFF
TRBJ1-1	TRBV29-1	CSVLTGPWNTEAFF
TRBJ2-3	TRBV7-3	CASSGTPSSTDTQYF
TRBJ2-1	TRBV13	CASSPRGGHYNEQFF